This T cell receptor (beta chain) was documented in a study of T cell responses to AZD1222 COVID-19 vaccine. Produced via immunoSEQ multiplex PCR; TCRdb's table is partial and in-frame only. The sample records 40,000 to 55,000 clones, 65% to 90% being singletons. For this clone: The antigen remains unidentified.

Study conclusions and caveats: Breadth and depth of Spike-specific TCRs rose after two AZD1222 doses. At baseline, seropositivity was found in only a handful of AZD1222 recipients. In the spike-specific TCR repertoire, nearly half reportedly target unmutated variant regions.

V was clipped by 8 bases and J by 0 bases, with 16 bases between them. The CDR3 runs to 16 residues. CDR1 and CDR2 (germline): MNHNY, SVGAGI (reference sequence). The sequence was obtained from an adult who received the AZD1222 COVID-19 vaccine. The specimen was peripheral blood, collected 28 days after the second AZD1222 dose. This chain connects TRBV6-6 to TRBJ1-4; no clear D. The CDR3 here is CASELGYGTTNEKLFF. The CDR3 DNA reads as TGTGCCAGCGAGTTAGGGTACGGCACAACTAATGAAAAACTGTTTTTT.